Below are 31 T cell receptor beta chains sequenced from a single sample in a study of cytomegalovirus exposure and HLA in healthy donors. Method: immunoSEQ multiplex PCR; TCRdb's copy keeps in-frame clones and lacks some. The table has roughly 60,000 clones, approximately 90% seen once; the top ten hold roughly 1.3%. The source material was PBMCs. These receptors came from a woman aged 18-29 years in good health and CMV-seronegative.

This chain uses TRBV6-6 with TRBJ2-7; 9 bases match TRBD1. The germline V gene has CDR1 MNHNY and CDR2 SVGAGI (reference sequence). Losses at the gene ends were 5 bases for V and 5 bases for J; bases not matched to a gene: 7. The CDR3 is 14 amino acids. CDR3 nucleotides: TGTGCCAGCAGTCAGACAGGGGGTAACGACGAGCAGTACTTC. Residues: CASSQTGGNDEQYF.

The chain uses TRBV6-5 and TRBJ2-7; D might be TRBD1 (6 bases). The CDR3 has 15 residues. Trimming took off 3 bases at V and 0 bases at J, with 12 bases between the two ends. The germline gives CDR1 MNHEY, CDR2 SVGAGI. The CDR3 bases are TGTGCCAGCAGTTATAGACAGGACAGCTCCTACGAGCAGTACTTC. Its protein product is CASSYRQDSSYEQYF.

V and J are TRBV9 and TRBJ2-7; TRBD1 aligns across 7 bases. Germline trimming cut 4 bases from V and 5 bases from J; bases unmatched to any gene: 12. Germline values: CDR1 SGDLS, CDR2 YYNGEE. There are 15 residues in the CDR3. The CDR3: CASSLGTVNVDEQYF. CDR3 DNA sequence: TGTGCCAGCAGCCTCGGGACAGTTAATGTGGACGAGCAGTACTTC.

CDR3 sequence reads: CASSPLPGQGSNQPQHF. As DNA, the CDR3 is TGTGCCAGCAGCCCGTTACCCGGACAGGGAAGCAATCAGCCCCAGCATTTT. The rearrangement joins TRBV4-2 to TRBJ1-5; 8 nucleotides align to TRBD1. Trimming took 4 bases from V and 1 from J; bases not matched to a gene: 9. The CDR3 covers 17 residues. Looked up from germline, CDR1 is LGHNA and CDR2 is YNFKEQ.

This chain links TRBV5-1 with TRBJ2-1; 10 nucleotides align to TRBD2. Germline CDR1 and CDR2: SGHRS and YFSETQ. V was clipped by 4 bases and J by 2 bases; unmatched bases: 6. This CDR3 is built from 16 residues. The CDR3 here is CASSPRLAGAYNEQFF. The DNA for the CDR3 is TGCGCCAGCAGCCCCCGTCTAGCGGGAGCCTACAATGAGCAGTTCTTC.

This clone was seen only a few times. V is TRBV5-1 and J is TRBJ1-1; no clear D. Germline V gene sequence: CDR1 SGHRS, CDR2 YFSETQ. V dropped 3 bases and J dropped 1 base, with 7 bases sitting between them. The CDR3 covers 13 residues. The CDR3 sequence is CASSSTPNTEAFF. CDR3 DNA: TGCGCCAGCAGCTCGACTCCGAACACTGAAGCTTTCTTT.

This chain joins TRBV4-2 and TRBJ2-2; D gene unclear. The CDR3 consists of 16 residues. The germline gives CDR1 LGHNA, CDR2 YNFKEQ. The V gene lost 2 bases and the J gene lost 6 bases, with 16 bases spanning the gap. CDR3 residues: CASSQPTYGSPGELFF. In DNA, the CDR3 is TGTGCCAGCAGCCAACCCACCTACGGTTCCCCCGGGGAGCTGTTTTTT.

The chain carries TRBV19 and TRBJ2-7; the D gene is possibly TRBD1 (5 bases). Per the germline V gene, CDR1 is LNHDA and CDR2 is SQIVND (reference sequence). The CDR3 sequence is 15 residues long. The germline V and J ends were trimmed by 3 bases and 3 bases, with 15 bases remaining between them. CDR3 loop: CASSILIRQNYEQYF. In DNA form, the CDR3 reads TGTGCCAGTAGTATCCTCATCCGACAGAACTACGAGCAGTACTTC.

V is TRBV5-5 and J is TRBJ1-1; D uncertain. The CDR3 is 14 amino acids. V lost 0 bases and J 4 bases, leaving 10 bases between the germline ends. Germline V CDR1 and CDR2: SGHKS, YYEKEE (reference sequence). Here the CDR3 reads CASSLEGSGTEAFF. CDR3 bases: TGTGCCAGCAGCTTGGAAGGGAGTGGCACTGAAGCTTTCTTT.

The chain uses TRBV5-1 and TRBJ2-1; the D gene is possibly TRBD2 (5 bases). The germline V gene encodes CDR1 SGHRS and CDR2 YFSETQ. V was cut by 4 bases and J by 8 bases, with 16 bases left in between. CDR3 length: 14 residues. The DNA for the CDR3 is TGCGCCAGCAGCGGAGGCTCCGGGGTCGATGAGCAGTTCTTC. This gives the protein CASSGGSGVDEQFF.

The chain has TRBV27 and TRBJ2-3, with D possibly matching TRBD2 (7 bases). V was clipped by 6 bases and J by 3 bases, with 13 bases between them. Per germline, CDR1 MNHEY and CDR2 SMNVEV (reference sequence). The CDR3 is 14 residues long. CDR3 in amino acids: CASSLGGGTDTQYF. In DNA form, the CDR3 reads TGTGCCAGCAGCCTGGGAGGGGGTACAGATACGCAGTATTTT.

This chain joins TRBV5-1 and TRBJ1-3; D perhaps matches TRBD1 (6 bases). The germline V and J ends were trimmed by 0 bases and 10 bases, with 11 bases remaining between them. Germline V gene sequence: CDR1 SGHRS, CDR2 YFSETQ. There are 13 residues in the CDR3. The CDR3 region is CASSLVQGNTIYF. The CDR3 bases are TGCGCCAGCAGCTTGGTGCAGGGGAATACCATATATTTT.

In nucleotides, the CDR3 is TGTGCCAGCAGCTTTTCCGGGACAGGGATCACCGGGGAGCTGTTTTTT. Encoded protein: CASSFSGTGITGELFF. This chain connects TRBV5-4 to TRBJ2-2; 9 bases line up with TRBD1. This CDR3 has 16 residues. Trimming took 2 bases from V and 4 from J; bases not matched to a gene: 6. Germline V gene data show CDR1 as SGHNT and CDR2 as YYREEE (reference sequence).

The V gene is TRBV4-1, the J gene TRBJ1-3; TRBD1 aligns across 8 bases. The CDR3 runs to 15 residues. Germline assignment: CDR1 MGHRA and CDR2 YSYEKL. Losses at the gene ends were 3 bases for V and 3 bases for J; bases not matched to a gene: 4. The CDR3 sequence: CASSQAGGSGNTIYF. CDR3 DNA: TGCGCCAGCAGCCAGGCAGGGGGCAGTGGAAACACCATATATTTT.

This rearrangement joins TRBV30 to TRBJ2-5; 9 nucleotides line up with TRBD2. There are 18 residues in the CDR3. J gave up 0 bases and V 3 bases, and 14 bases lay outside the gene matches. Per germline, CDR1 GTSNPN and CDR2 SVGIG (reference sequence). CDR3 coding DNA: TGTGCCTGGAGAGCTAGCCGGTTTAGCGGGAGAGACCAAGAGACCCAGTACTTC. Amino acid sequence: CAWRASRFSGRDQETQYF.

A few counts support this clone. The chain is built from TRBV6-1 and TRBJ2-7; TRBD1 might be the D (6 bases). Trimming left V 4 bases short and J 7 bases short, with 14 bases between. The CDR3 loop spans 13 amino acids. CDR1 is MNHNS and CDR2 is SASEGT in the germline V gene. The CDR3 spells CASSVQGYSEQYF. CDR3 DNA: TGTGCCAGCAGTGTGCAGGGGTACTCGGAGCAGTACTTC.

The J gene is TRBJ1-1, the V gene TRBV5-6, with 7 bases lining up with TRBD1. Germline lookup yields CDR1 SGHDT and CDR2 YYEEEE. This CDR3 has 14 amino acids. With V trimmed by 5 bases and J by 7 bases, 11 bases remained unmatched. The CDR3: CASRHRDRLLEAFF. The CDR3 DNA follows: TGTGCCAGCAGGCACCGGGACAGACTTCTTGAAGCTTTCTTT.

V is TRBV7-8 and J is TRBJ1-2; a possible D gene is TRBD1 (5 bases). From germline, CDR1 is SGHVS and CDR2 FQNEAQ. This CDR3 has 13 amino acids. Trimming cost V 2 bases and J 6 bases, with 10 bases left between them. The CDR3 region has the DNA TGTGCCAGCAGCTTATCAGGGCCAGATGGCTACACCTTC. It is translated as CASSLSGPDGYTF.

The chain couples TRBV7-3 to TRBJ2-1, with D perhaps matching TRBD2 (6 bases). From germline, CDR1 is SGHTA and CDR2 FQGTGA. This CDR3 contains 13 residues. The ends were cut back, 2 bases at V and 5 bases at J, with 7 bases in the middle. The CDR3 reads CASSLWGDNEQFF. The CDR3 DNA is TGTGCCAGCAGCTTATGGGGGGACAATGAGCAGTTCTTC.

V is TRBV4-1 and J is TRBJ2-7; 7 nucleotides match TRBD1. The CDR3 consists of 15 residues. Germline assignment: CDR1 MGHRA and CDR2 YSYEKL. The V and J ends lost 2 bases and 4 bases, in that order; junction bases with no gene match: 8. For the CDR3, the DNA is TGCGCCAGCAGCCAACGGACAGGTCGGGCTTACGAGCAGTACTTC. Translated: CASSQRTGRAYEQYF.

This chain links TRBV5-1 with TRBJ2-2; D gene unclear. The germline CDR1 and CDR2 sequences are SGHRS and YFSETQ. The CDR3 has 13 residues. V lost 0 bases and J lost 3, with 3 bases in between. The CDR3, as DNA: TGCGCCAGCAGCTTGGACTACACCGGGGAGCTGTTTTTT. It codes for CASSLDYTGELFF. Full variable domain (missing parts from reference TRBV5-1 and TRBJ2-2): KAGVTQTPRYLIKTRGQQVTLSCSPISGHRSVSWYQQTPGQGLQFLFEYFSETQRNKGNFPGRFSGRQFSNSRSEMNVSTLELGDSALYLCASSLDYTGELFFGEGSRLTVL.

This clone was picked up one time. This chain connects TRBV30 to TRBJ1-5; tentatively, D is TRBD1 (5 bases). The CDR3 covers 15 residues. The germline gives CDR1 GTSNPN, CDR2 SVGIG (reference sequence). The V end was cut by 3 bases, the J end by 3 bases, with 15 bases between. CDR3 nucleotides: TGTGCCTGGAGGGGACGGGGGGAAATCAATCAGCCCCAGCATTTT. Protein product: CAWRGRGEINQPQHF.

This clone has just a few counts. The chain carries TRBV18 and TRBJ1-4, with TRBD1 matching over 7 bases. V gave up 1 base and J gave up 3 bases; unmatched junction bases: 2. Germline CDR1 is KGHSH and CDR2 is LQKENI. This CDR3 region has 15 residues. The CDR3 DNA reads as TGTGCCAGCTCACCACGGGACAGCGCTAATGAAAAACTGTTTTTT. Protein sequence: CASSPRDSANEKLFF. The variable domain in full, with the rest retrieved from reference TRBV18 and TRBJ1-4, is NAGVMQNPRHLVRRRGQEARLRCSPMKGHSHVYWYRQLPEEGLKFMVYLQKENIIDESGMPKERFSAEFPKEGPSILRIQQVVRGDSAAYFCASSPRDSANEKLFFGSGTQLSVL.

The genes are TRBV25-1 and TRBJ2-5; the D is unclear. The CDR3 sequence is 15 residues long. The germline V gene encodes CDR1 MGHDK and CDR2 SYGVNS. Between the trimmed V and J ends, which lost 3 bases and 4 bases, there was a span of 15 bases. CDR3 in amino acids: CASSEQEALGETQYF. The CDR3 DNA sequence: TGTGCCAGCAGTGAGCAAGAGGCCCTGGGAGAGACCCAGTACTTC.

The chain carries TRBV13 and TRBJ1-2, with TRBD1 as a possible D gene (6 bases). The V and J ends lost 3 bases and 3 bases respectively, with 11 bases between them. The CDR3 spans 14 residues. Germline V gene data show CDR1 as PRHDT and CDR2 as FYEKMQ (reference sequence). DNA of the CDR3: TGTGCCAGCAGCTTGGGGGCCCAAGACTATGGCTACACCTTC. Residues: CASSLGAQDYGYTF. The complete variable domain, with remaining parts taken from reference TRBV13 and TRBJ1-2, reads AAGVIQSPRHLIKEKRETATLKCYPIPRHDTVYWYQQGPGQDPQFLISFYEKMQSDKGSIPDRFSAQQFSDYHSELNMSSLELGDSALYFCASSLGAQDYGYTFGSGTRLTVV.

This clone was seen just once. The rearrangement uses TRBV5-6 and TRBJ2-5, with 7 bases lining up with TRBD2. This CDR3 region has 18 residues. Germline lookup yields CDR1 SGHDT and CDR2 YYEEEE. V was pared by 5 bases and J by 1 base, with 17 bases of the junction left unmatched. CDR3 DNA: TGTGCCAGCAGTATGATGGGGGGGAAGAAGGTCCTCCAAGAGACCCAGTACTTC. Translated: CASSMMGGKKVLQETQYF.

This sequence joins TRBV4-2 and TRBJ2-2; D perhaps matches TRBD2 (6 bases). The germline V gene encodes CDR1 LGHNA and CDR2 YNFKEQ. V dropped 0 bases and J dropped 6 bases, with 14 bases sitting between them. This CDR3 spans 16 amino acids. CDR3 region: CASSQDPGGMAGELFF. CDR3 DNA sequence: TGTGCCAGCAGCCAAGATCCTGGAGGGATGGCCGGGGAGCTGTTTTTT.

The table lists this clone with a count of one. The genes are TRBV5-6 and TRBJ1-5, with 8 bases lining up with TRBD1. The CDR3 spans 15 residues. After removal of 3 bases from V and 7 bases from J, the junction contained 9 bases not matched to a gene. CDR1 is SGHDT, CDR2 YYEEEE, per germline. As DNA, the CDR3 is TGTGCCAGCAGCTGGGGCGGGACAGGTTACCAGCCCCAGCATTTT. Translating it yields CASSWGGTGYQPQHF.

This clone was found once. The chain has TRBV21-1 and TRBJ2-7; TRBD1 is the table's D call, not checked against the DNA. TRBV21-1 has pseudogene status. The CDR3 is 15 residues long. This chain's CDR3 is CASSKEGQEPYEQYF. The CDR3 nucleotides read TGTGCCAGCAGCAAAGAGGGACAGGAACCCTACGAGCAGTACTTC.

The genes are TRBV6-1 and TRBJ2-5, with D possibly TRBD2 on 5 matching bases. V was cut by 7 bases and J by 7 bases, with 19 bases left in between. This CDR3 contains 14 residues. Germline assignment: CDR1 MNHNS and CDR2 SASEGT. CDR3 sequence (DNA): TGTGCCAGCATGACGTCGTGGGAGCCGGGGACCCAGTACTTC. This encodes CASMTSWEPGTQYF.

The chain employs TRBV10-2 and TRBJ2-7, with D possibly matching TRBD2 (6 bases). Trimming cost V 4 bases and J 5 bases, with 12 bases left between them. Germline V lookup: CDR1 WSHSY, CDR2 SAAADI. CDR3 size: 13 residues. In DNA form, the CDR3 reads TGCGCCAGCAGTGGCGGGATAGTGGACGAGCAGTACTTC. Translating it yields CASSGGIVDEQYF.